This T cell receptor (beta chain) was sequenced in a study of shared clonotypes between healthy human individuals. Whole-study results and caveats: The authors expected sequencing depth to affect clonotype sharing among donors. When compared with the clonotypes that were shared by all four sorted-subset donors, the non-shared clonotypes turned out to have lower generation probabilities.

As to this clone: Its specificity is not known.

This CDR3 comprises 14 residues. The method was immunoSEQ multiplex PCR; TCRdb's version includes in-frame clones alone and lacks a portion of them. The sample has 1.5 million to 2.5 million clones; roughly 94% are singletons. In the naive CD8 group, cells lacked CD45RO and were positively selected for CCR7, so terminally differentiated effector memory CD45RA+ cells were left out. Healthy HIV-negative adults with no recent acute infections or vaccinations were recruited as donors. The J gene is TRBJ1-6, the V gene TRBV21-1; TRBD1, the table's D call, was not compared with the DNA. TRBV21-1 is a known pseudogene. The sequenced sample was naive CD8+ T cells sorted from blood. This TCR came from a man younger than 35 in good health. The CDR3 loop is CASSSAGDTSPLHF. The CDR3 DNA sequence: TGTGCCAGCAGCAGCGCAGGGGACACTTCACCCCTCCACTTT.